Here is one TCR beta chain with its context. The antigen remains undetermined. This record belongs to a study of CD8+CD57+ T cells in acquired aplastic anemia. Whole-study findings and limits: Overlapping CD8+ CDR3 repertoires of patients and controls contained nearly 30 shared sequences.

Germline CDR1 is LNHDA and CDR2 is SQIVND (reference sequence). This CDR3 spans 12 amino acids. The V and J ends lost 4 bases and 3 bases, in that order; junction bases with no gene match: 0. Patients chosen for sequencing had shown CD8+CD57+ cell expansion by flow cytometry. Genomic DNA templated the TCR beta VDJ and CDR3 profiling. A single record per CDR3 protein comes from TCRdb applying MiXCR to the reads. Of about 150,000 distinct CDR3 sequences in the sample, less than 50% were seen once. The material sequenced was sorted CD4+, CD8+, or CD8+CD57+ T cells (not recorded which) from PBMCs. This rearrangement joins TRBV19 to TRBJ2-7, with 7 bases lining up with TRBD2. The origin of this receptor is a human donor with aplastic anemia. CDR3 sequence: CASSTSGYEQYF. CDR3 DNA: TGTGCCAGTAGTACTAGCGGCTACGAGCAGTACTTC.